This T cell receptor beta chain was captured by sequencing in a study of cytomegalovirus exposure and HLA in healthy donors. Study background: Genotyping of more than 300 donors showed that over 80% belonged to the Caucasian-associated ancestry cluster.

PCR used 60 Vbeta primers and 13 Jbeta primers. The assay was immunoSEQ multiplex PCR, and TCRdb's table has in-frame clones only and misses some. Here the sample spans over 150,000 clones, roughly 80% being singletons. On this clone itself: As yet, its antigen is unknown.

Overall study results and limits: A later analysis associated 15,000 or so TCR beta sequences with HLA alleles at a 0.05 false discovery rate.

CDR3 length equals 13 residues. V lost 6 bases, J lost 7 bases, and 5 bases stayed unmatched. Germline V lookup: CDR1 SNHLY, CDR2 FYNNEI. What was sequenced was PBMCs. The chain links TRBV2 to TRBJ1-5; 8 bases are shared with TRBD1. The sequence was obtained from a male donor in good health and CMV-seronegative. For the CDR3, the DNA is TGTGCCAGCAGGAGGGACAGGCAACAGCCCCAGCATTTT. It codes for CASRRDRQQPQHF. Variable domain in full (rest from reference TRBV2 and TRBJ1-5): EPEVTQTPSHQVTQMGQEVILRCVPISNHLYFYWYRQILGQKVEFLVSFYNNEISEKSEIFDDQFSVERPDGSNFTLKIRSTKLEDSAMYFCASRRDRQQPQHFGDGTRLSIL.